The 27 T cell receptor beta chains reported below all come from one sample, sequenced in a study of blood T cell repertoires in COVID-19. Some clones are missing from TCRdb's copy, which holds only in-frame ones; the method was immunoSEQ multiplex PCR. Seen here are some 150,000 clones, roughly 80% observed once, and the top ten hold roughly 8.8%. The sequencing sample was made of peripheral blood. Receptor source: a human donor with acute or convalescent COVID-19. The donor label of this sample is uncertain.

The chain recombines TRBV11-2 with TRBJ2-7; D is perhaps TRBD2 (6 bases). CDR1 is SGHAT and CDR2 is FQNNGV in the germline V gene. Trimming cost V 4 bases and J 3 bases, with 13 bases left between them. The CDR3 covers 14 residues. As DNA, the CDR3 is TGTGCCAGCAGCTATGGGACTGACGACTACGAGCAGTACTTC. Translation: CASSYGTDDYEQYF.

In DNA, the CDR3 is TGTGCCAGCAGCCCCCCCGCGGGGGTGGCCTATGGCTACACCTTC. It is translated as CASSPPAGVAYGYTF. V usage is TRBV14 and J usage is TRBJ1-2, with TRBD1 as a possible D gene (5 bases). The V end was cut by 4 bases, the J end by 4 bases, with 16 bases between. CDR3 length: 15 residues. Germline assignment: CDR1 SGHDN and CDR2 FVKESK.

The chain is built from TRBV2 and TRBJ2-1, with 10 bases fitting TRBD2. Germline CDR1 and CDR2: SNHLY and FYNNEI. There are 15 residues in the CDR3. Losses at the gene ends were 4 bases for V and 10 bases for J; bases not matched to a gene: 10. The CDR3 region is CASSASSGGLQEQFF. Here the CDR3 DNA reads TGTGCCAGCAGTGCCTCTAGCGGGGGCCTGCAGGAGCAGTTCTTC. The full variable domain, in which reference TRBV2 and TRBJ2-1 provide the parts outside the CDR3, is EPEVTQTPSHQVTQMGQEVILRCVPISNHLYFYWYRQILGQKVEFLVSFYNNEISEKSEIFDDQFSVERPDGSNFTLKIRSTKLEDSAMYFCASSASSGGLQEQFFGPGTRLTVL.

The CDR3 spells CASSLGGGGNQPQHF. As DNA, the CDR3 is TGTGCCAGCAGCCTCGGGGGGGGAGGGAATCAGCCCCAGCATTTT. The chain carries TRBV7-8 and TRBJ1-5, with D maybe TRBD1 (5 bases). The CDR3 is made up of 15 amino acids. Germline CDR1 SGHVS, CDR2 FQNEAQ. Trimming shortened V by 5 bases and J by 4 bases, and 15 bases separated the two germline ends.

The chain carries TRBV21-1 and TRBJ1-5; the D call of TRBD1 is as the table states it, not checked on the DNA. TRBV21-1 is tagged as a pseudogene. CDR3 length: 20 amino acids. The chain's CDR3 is CASSKGQGAGQGKLGQPQHF. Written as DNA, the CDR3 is TGTGCCAGCAGCAAAGGACAAGGGGCCGGACAGGGAAAGTTAGGGCAGCCCCAGCATTTT.

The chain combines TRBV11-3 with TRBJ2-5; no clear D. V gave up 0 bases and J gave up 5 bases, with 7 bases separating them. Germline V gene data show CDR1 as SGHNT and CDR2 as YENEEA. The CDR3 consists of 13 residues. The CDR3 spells CASSLDLRETQYF. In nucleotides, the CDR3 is TGTGCCAGCAGCTTAGATTTACGGGAGACCCAGTACTTC.

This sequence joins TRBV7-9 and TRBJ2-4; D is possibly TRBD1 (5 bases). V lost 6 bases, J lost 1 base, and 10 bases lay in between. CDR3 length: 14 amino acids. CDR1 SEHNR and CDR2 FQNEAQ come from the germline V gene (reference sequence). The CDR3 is CASSPGRAKNIQYF. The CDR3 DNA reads TGTGCCAGCAGTCCAGGGCGGGCCAAAAACATTCAGTACTTC.

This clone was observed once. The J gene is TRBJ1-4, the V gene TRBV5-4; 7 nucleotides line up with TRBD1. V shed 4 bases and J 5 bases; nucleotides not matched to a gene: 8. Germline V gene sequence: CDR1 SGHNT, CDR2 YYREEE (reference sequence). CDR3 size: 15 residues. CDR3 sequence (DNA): TGTGCCAGCAGCACCAGGACAGGACCAAATGAAAAACTGTTTTTT. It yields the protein CASSTRTGPNEKLFF.

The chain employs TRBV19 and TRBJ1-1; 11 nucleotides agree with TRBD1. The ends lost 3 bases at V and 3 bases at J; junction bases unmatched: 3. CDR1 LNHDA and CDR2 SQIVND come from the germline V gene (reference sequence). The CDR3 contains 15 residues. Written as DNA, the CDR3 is TGTGCCAGTAGTATTATGGGACAGGGGGACACTGAAGCTTTCTTT. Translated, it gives CASSIMGQGDTEAFF.

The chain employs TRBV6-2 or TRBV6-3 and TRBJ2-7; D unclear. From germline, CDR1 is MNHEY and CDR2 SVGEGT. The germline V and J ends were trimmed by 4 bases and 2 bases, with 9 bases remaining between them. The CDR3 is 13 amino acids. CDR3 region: CASSFRIPYEQYV. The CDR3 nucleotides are TGTGCCAGCAGTTTTCGTATCCCCTACGAGCAGTACGTC.

CDR3 loop: CASSLYRGNNSPLHF. In DNA, the CDR3 is TGTGCCAGCAGTTTGTACAGGGGTAATAATTCACCCCTCCACTTT. This chain links TRBV6-2 or TRBV6-3 with TRBJ1-6, with 7 positions matching TRBD1. Germline V gene sequence: CDR1 MNHEY, CDR2 SVGEGT. The CDR3 covers 15 residues. J gave up 5 bases and V 4 bases, and 5 bases lay outside the gene matches.

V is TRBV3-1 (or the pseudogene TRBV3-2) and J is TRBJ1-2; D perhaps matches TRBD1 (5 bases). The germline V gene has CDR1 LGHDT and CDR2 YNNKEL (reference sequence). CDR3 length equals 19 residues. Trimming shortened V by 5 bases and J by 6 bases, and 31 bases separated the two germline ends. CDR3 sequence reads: CASSYTDKWGGAIVNGYTF. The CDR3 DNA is TGTGCCAGCAGCTATACAGATAAATGGGGAGGGGCTATCGTAAATGGCTACACCTTC.

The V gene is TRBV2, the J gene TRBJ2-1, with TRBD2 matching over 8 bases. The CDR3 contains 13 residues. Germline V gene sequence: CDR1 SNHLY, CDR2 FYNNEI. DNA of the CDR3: TGTGCTAACGGGGGGGGGACCTACAATGAGCAGTTCTTC. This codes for CANGGGTYNEQFF.

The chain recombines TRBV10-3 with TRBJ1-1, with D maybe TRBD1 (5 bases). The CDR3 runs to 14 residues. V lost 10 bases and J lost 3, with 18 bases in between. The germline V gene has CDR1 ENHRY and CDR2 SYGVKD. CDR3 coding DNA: TGTGCCACCGTTATGGGAGGGGACGACACTGAAGCTTTCTTT. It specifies CATVMGGDDTEAFF.

Here the CDR3 DNA reads TGTGCCAGCAGTCCCTGGACAGGGGGCATCGTTGGCTACACCTTC. Residues: CASSPWTGGIVGYTF. The V call is TRBV6-5, the J call TRBJ1-2, with 11 bases lining up with TRBD1. This CDR3 spans 15 amino acids. CDR1 is MNHEY, CDR2 SVGAGI, per germline. The ends lost 5 bases at V and 7 bases at J; junction bases unmatched: 9.

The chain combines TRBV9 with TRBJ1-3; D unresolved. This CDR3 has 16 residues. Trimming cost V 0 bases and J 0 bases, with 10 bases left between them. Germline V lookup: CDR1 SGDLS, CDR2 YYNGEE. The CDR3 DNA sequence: TGTGCCAGCAGCGTAGCTCCGGGTACCTCTGGAAACACCATATATTTT. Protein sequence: CASSVAPGTSGNTIYF.

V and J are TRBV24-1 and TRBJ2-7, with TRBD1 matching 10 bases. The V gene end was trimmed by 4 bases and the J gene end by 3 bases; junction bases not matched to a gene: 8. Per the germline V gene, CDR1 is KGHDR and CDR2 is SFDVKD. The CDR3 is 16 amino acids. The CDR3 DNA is TGTGCCACCAGTGAGGTGACAGGGGGCCACTTCTACGAGCAGTACTTC. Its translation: CATSEVTGGHFYEQYF.

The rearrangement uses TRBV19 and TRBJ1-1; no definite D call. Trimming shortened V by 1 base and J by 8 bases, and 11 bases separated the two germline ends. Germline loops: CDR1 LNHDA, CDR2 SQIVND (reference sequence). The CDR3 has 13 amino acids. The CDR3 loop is CASSIGRLREAFF. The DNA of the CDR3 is TGTGCCAGTAGTATAGGTCGGTTAAGAGAAGCTTTCTTT.

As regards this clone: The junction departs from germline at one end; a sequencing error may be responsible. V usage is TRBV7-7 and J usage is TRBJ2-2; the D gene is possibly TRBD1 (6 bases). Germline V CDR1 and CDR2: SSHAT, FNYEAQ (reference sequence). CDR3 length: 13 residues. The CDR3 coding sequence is TGTGCTAGCAGTCGACAGGTCACCGGGGAGCTGTTTTTT. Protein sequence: CASSRQVTGELFF.

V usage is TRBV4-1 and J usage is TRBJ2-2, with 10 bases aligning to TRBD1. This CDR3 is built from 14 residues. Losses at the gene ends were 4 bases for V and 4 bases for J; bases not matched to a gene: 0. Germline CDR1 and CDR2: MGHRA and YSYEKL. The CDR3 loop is CASSRQGATGELFF. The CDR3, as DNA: TGCGCCAGCAGCCGACAGGGGGCCACCGGGGAGCTGTTTTTT.

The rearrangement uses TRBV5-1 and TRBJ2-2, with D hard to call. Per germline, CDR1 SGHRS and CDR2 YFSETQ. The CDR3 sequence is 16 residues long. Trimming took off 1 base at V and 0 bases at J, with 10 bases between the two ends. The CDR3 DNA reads TGCGCCAGCAGCTTGAGTCCCAGCGCGAACACCGGGGAGCTGTTTTTT. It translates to CASSLSPSANTGELFF.

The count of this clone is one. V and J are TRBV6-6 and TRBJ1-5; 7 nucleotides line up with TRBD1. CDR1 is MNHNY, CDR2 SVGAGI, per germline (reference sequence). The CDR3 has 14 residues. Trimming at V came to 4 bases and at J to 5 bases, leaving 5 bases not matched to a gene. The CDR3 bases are TGTGCCAGCAGTTCCGACAGGGTGGATCAGCCCCAGCATTTT. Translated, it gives CASSSDRVDQPQHF.

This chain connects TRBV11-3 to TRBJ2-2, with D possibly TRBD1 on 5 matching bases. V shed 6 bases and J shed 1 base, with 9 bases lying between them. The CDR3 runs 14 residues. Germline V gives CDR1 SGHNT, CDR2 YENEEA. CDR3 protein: CASRMGQNTGELFF. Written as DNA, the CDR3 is TGTGCCAGCAGGATGGGGCAGAACACCGGGGAGCTGTTTTTT.

CDR3: CASRPGTGNTGELFF. The CDR3 bases are TGTGCCAGCAGACCCGGGACAGGCAACACCGGGGAGCTGTTTTTT. The chain combines TRBV6-5 with TRBJ2-2, with TRBD1 identical over 8 bases. This CDR3 contains 15 residues. After removal of 6 bases from V and 2 bases from J, the junction contained 5 bases not matched to a gene. CDR1 and CDR2 (germline): MNHEY, SVGAGI.

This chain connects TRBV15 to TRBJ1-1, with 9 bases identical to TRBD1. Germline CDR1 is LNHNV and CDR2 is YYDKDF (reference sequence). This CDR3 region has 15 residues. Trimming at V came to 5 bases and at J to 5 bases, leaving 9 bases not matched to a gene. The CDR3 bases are TGTGCCACCAGCGGAACACAGGGGGCGAGGACTGAAGCTTTCTTT. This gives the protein CATSGTQGARTEAFF.

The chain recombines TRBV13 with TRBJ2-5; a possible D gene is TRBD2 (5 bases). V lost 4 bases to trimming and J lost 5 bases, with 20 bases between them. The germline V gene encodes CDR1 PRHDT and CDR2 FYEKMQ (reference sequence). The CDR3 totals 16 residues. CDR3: CASSSIRYEGGETQYF. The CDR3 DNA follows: TGTGCCAGCAGCTCAATCCGCTATGAGGGTGGGGAGACCCAGTACTTC.

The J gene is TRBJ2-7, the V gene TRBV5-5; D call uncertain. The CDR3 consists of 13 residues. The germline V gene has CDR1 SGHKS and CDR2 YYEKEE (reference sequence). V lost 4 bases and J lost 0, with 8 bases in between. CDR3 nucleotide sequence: TGTGCCAGCAGCCGCGTTAGCTCCTACGAGCAGTACGTC. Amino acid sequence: CASSRVSSYEQYV.